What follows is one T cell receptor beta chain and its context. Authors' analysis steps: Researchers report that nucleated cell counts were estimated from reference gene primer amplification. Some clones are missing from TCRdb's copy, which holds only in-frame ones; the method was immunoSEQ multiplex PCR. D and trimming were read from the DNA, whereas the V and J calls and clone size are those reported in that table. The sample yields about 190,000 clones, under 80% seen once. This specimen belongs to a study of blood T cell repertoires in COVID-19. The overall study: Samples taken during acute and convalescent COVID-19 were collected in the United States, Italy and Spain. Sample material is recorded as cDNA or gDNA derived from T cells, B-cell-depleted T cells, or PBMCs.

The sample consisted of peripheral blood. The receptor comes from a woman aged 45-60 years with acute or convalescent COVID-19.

CDR3 loop: CASSVAGETYNEQFF. DNA for the CDR3: TGTGCCAGCAGCGTAGCGGGAGAAACCTACAATGAGCAGTTCTTC. This chain connects TRBV9 to TRBJ2-1, with D possibly TRBD2 on 6 matching bases. V gave up 0 bases and J gave up 2 bases, with 9 bases separating them. Germline-derived CDR1 and CDR2 are SGDLS and YYNGEE. This CDR3 has 15 residues.